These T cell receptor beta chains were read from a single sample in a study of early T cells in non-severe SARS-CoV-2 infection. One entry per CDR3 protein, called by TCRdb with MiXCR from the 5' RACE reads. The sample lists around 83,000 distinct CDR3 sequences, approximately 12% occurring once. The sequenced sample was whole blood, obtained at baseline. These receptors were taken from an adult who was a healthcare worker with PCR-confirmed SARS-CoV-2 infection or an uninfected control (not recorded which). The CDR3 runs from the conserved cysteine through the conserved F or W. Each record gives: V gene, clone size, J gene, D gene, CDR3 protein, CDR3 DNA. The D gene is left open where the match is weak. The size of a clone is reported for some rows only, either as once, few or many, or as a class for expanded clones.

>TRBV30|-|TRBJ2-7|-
CAWSVGFSYEQYF
TGTGCCTGGAGTGTAGGCTTTTCCTACGAGCAGTACTTC
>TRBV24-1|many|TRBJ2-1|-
CATTHDEQFF
TGTGCCACCACCCACGATGAGCAGTTCTTC
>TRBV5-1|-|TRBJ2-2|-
CASSLSGLSTGELFF
TGCGCCAGCAGCTTGTCAGGCCTGTCCACCGGGGAGCTGTTTTTT
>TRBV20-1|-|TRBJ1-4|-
CSARDPGGANEKLFF
TGCAGTGCTAGAGACCCTGGGGGTGCTAATGAAAAACTGTTTTTT
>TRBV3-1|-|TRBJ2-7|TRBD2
CASSQGGLPYEQYF
TGTGCCAGCAGCCAAGGGGGACTACCCTACGAGCAGTACTTC
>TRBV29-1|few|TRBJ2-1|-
CSVEARLSYNEQFF
TGCAGCGTTGAAGCTCGACTCTCCTACAATGAGCAGTTCTTC
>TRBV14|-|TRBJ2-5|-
CASSQVSQRGGETQYF
TGTGCCAGCAGCCAAGTCAGCCAGCGAGGCGGCGAGACCCAGTACTTC
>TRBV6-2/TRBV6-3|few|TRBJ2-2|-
CASSYSMGGKNTGELFF
TGTGCCAGCAGTTACTCTATGGGCGGGAAGAACACCGGGGAGCTGTTTTTT
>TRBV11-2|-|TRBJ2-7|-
CASRLSAGYYEQYF
TGTGCCAGCAGGTTATCCGCGGGGTACTACGAGCAGTACTTC
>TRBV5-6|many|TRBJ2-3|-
CASSLTGPTDTQYF
TGTGCCAGCAGCTTGACGGGGCCCACAGATACGCAGTATTTT
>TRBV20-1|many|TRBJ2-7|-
CSALPRGGVGYEQYF
TGCAGTGCTTTGCCGAGGGGGGGAGTAGGATACGAGCAGTACTTC
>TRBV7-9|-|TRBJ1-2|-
CASSSGRVNANYGYTF
TGTGCCAGCAGCTCGGGACGGGTAAACGCTAACTATGGCTACACCTTC
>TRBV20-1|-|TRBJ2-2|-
CSAGTRTGELFF
TGCAGTGCGGGGACTCGGACCGGGGAGCTGTTTTTT
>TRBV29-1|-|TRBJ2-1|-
CSVEAGYNEQFF
TGCAGCGTTGAAGCGGGGTACAATGAGCAGTTCTTC
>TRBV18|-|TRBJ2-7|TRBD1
CASSLFESTGGGEQYF
TGTGCCAGCTCACTGTTCGAAAGTACAGGGGGAGGCGAGCAGTACTTC
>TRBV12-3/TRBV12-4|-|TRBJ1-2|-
CASSLQGATNYGYTF
TGTGCCAGCAGTCTTCAAGGTGCAACTAACTATGGCTACACCTTC
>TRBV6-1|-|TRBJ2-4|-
CASSDPGTSGGIQYF
TGTGCCAGCAGTGACCCTGGGACGTCCGGAGGGATTCAGTACTTC
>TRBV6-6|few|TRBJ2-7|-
CASAQGGMATYEQYF
TGTGCCAGCGCCCAAGGCGGTATGGCGACCTACGAGCAGTACTTC
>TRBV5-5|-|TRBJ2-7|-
CASSHSGRLYEQYF
TGTGCCAGCAGCCATTCCGGGAGATTATACGAGCAGTACTTC
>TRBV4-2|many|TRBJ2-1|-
CASSQDASWNNEQFF
TGTGCCAGCAGCCAAGATGCTAGTTGGAACAATGAGCAGTTCTTC
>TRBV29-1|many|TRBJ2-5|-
CSAPAGRETQYF
TGCAGCGCCCCGGCAGGTCGAGAGACCCAGTACTTC
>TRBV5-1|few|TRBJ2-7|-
CASSLRSESSYEQYF
TGCGCCAGCAGCTTGCGGTCAGAATCCTCCTACGAGCAGTACTTC
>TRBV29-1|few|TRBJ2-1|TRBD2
CSMGAVASGRAGEQFF
TGCAGCATGGGGGCGGTGGCTAGCGGGAGGGCCGGTGAGCAGTTCTTC
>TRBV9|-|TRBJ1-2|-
CASRDTSGGKGYTF
TGTGCCAGCAGGGATACAAGCGGGGGCAAAGGCTACACCTTC
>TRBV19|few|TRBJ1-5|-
CASSIEGRVQPQHF
TGTGCCAGTAGTATCGAGGGGAGGGTTCAGCCCCAGCATTTT
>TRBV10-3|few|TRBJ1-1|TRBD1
CAISEEDRGLYTEAFF
TGTGCCATCAGTGAGGAGGACAGGGGGCTTTACACTGAAGCTTTCTTT